Presented here are 26 T cell receptor beta chains from one specimen sequenced in a study of blood T cell repertoires in COVID-19. The protocol was immunoSEQ multiplex PCR, while the TCRdb copy is restricted to in-frame clones and leaves out a portion. Here the sample spans about 75,000 clones, roughly 84% being singletons. Input material: peripheral blood. Receptors originate from a woman aged 50 to 65 with acute or convalescent COVID-19.

The chain joins TRBV12-3 or TRBV12-4 to TRBJ2-7; D remains unclear. The CDR3 consists of 12 residues. V was trimmed by 3 bases and J by 3 bases, leaving 6 bases between them. The CDR3 reads CASSFNYYEQYF. As DNA, the CDR3 is TGTGCCAGCAGTTTTAACTACTACGAGCAGTACTTC.

The CDR3 sequence is CSASSQQQETQYF. CDR3 DNA sequence: TGCAGTGCTAGTTCACAGCAGCAAGAGACCCAGTACTTC. The V call is TRBV20-1, the J call TRBJ2-5; no clear D gene. The V end was cut by 3 bases, the J end by 2 bases, with 10 bases between. The germline gives CDR1 DFQATT, CDR2 SNEGSKA (reference sequence). CDR3 length: 13 amino acids.

The rearrangement uses TRBV7-9 and TRBJ1-5; D is uncertain. CDR3 size: 14 residues. CDR1 and CDR2 from the germline V gene are SEHNR and FQNEAQ (reference sequence). Trimming shortened V by 5 bases and J by 9 bases, and 17 bases separated the two germline ends. The CDR3 reads CASSPGERSLPQHF. CDR3 nucleotides: TGTGCCAGCAGCCCCGGGGAGCGTAGCTTGCCCCAGCATTTT.

The CDR3 DNA follows: TGTGCCAGCAGTTCCCCAGTGACTAGTAGTGTATCAGATACGCAGTATTTT. The encoded protein is CASSSPVTSSVSDTQYF. The genes are TRBV6-2 or TRBV6-3 and TRBJ2-3; maybe TRBD2 (6 bases). This CDR3 is built from 17 residues. V was cut by 4 bases and J by 4 bases, with 21 bases left in between. Germline V gives CDR1 MNHEY, CDR2 SVGEGT.

The V and J genes are TRBV4-3 and TRBJ1-2, with 7 bases fitting TRBD1. CDR1 LGHNA and CDR2 YSLEER come from the germline V gene. V was pared by 5 bases and J by 5 bases, with 8 bases of the junction left unmatched. The CDR3 is 14 residues long. In DNA form, the CDR3 reads TGCGCCAGCAGCAGCCAACCGGGACAGTATGGCTACACCTTC. This encodes CASSSQPGQYGYTF.

The chain links TRBV15 to TRBJ2-5, with D unresolved. Germline V gives CDR1 LNHNV, CDR2 YYDKDF (reference sequence). Trimming removed 6 bases from V and 5 bases from J, with 7 bases in between. This CDR3 has 11 residues. DNA for the CDR3: TGTGCCACCAGGCTATTTGAGACCCAGTACTTC. It specifies CATRLFETQYF.

The chain combines TRBV24-1 with TRBJ2-1; the match to TRBD1 covers 9 bases. Germline V gene data show CDR1 as KGHDR and CDR2 as SFDVKD. The V and J ends lost 4 bases and 8 bases, in that order; junction bases with no gene match: 14. This CDR3 comprises 17 residues. The CDR3 coding sequence is TGTGCCACCAGTGACACCAATTCCGGGACAGGGATGGATGAGCAGTTCTTC. Its translation: CATSDTNSGTGMDEQFF.

This sequence joins TRBV28 and TRBJ2-7, with TRBD1 matching 8 bases. The CDR3 sequence is 14 residues long. V was pared by 3 bases and J by 6 bases, with 7 bases of the junction left unmatched. CDR1 MDHEN and CDR2 SYDVKM come from the germline V gene. CDR3: CASSLDRVRSEQYF. DNA for the CDR3: TGTGCCAGCAGTTTGGACAGGGTAAGATCCGAGCAGTACTTC.

V usage is TRBV7-2 and J usage is TRBJ2-1; D is uncertain. V lost 5 bases to trimming and J lost 2 bases, with 13 bases between them. Looked up from germline, CDR1 is SGHTA and CDR2 is FQGNSA. The CDR3 contains 15 residues. The CDR3: CASSALSEPYNEQFF. In DNA, the CDR3 is TGTGCCAGCAGCGCGCTTAGTGAGCCCTACAATGAGCAGTTCTTC.

The chain uses TRBV15 and TRBJ2-2, with 11 bases aligning to TRBD1. Germline CDR1 reads LNHNV; CDR2 reads YYDKDF (reference sequence). Trimming took 5 bases from V and 3 from J; bases not matched to a gene: 5. The CDR3 covers 16 residues. The CDR3 spells CATSSGQGVDTGELFF. DNA of the CDR3: TGTGCCACCAGCTCGGGACAGGGGGTCGACACCGGGGAGCTGTTTTTT. The full variable domain, rest sourced from reference TRBV15 and TRBJ2-2, is DAMVIQNPRYQVTQFGKPVTLSCSQTLNHNVMYWYQQKSSQAPKLLFHYYDKDFNNEADTPDNFQSRRPNTSFCFLDIRSPGLGDTAMYLCATSSGQGVDTGELFFGEGSRLTVL.

The chain is built from TRBV6-2 or TRBV6-3 and TRBJ1-2, with no clear D. Germline assignment: CDR1 MNHEY and CDR2 SVGEGT. V was cut by 2 bases and J by 6 bases, with 10 bases left in between. The CDR3 totals 13 residues. Written as DNA, the CDR3 is TGTGCCAGCAGTTACCGGGGAAATGATGGCTACACCTTC. Translated, it gives CASSYRGNDGYTF.

The rearrangement links TRBV15 to TRBJ2-1, with 7 positions matching TRBD2. The CDR3 consists of 17 residues. Germline V gene lookup returns CDR1 LNHNV and CDR2 YYDKDF (reference sequence). J was trimmed by 9 bases and V by 3 bases; bases with no gene match: 17. CDR3 sequence: CATSRGDFSGWRAEQFF. CDR3 DNA sequence: TGTGCCACCAGCAGGGGGGATTTTAGCGGGTGGCGCGCTGAGCAGTTCTTC.

The rearrangement joins TRBV19 to TRBJ1-2, with D tentatively TRBD1 (6 bases). The V end was cut by 8 bases, the J end by 6 bases, with 16 bases between. This CDR3 region has 13 residues. Germline V gene data show CDR1 as LNHDA and CDR2 as SQIVND (reference sequence). CDR3 nucleotides: TGTGCCAGTCTGACAGGTAAAAAGGATGGCTACACCTTC. Encoded protein: CASLTGKKDGYTF.

CDR3 sequence: CASSSQAATEAFF. Here the CDR3 DNA reads TGTGCCAGCAGTTCTCAGGCCGCCACTGAAGCTTTCTTT. The V call is TRBV6-5, the J call TRBJ1-1; D gene unclear. The CDR3 extends over 13 amino acids. Germline-derived CDR1 and CDR2 are MNHEY and SVGAGI. Trimming left V 4 bases short and J 4 bases short, with 10 bases between.

V usage is TRBV30 and J usage is TRBJ2-7, with a tentative D call TRBD2 (6 bases). V dropped 0 bases and J dropped 2 bases, with 29 bases sitting between them. The V gene's germline CDR1 is GTSNPN and CDR2 SVGIG (reference sequence). The CDR3 has 20 amino acids. The CDR3 protein is CAWSVDPRTPLAPITYEQYF. The CDR3 coding sequence is TGTGCCTGGAGTGTAGATCCCAGGACCCCCCTAGCGCCTATTACCTACGAGCAGTACTTC.

The chain uses TRBV19 and TRBJ2-3, with D possibly TRBD1 on 5 matching bases. The CDR3 loop spans 16 amino acids. The V end lost 2 bases, the J end lost 3 bases, and 15 bases lay between the germline ends. Germline CDR1 is LNHDA and CDR2 is SQIVND (reference sequence). CDR3 DNA sequence: TGTGCCAGTAGTATAACCCAGGGTGTTACGACAGATACGCAGTATTTT. It yields the protein CASSITQGVTTDTQYF.

J is TRBJ1-2 and V is TRBV5-1; 8 bases map to TRBD1. The germline V gene has CDR1 SGHRS and CDR2 YFSETQ. The V gene end was trimmed by 4 bases and the J gene end by 0 bases; junction bases not matched to a gene: 5. The CDR3 spans 15 residues. This chain's CDR3 is CASSQTGDSNYGYTF. The CDR3 DNA reads TGCGCCAGCAGCCAGACAGGGGACTCTAACTATGGCTACACCTTC. Based on the CDR3 plus reference TRBV5-1 and TRBJ1-2, the full variable domain is KAGVTQTPRYLIKTRGQQVTLSCSPISGHRSVSWYQQTPGQGLQFLFEYFSETQRNKGNFPGRFSGRQFSNSRSEMNVSTLELGDSALYLCASSQTGDSNYGYTFGSGTRLTVV.

The chain couples TRBV18 to TRBJ1-1; D is possibly TRBD1 (5 bases). The CDR3 has 12 residues. Germline-derived CDR1 and CDR2 are KGHSH and LQKENI. Deletions cut 5 bases from V and 8 bases from J, with 12 bases between. CDR3 nucleotides: TGTGCCAGCTCAATAGTTCAGGGAGAAGCTTTCTTT. This codes for CASSIVQGEAFF.

The CDR3 reads CASSWTGDLSYNEQFF. CDR3 nucleotide sequence: TGCGCCAGCAGCTGGACAGGGGACCTCTCCTACAATGAGCAGTTCTTC. The chain links TRBV5-1 to TRBJ2-1; 9 nucleotides match TRBD1. The length of the CDR3 is 16 residues. Looked up from germline, CDR1 is SGHRS and CDR2 is YFSETQ. V lost 3 bases to trimming and J lost 0 bases; unmatched junction nucleotides: 4.

The chain couples TRBV4-2 to TRBJ2-7; a possible D gene is TRBD2 (5 bases). Germline values: CDR1 LGHNA, CDR2 YNFKEQ. This CDR3 has 14 residues. Trimming removed 1 base at V and 3 bases at J, with 10 bases between. CDR3 DNA: TGTGCCAGCAGCCAAGGGCGGGTTTTCTACGAGCAGTACTTC. Translation gives CASSQGRVFYEQYF.

This CDR3 is CASSGGTPPYEQYF. The CDR3 bases are TGTGCCAGCAGTGGGGGGACACCGCCCTACGAGCAGTACTTC. The V and J genes are TRBV2 and TRBJ2-7, with D possibly matching TRBD1 (6 bases). Trimming stripped 4 bases from V and 2 bases from J, with 12 bases between. Looked up from germline, CDR1 is SNHLY and CDR2 is FYNNEI. The CDR3 extends over 14 amino acids. The full variable domain, with the rest looked up from reference TRBV2 and TRBJ2-7, is EPEVTQTPSHQVTQMGQEVILRCVPISNHLYFYWYRQILGQKVEFLVSFYNNEISEKSEIFDDQFSVERPDGSNFTLKIRSTKLEDSAMYFCASSGGTPPYEQYFGPGTRLTVT.

The chain joins TRBV28 to TRBJ2-5; 8 positions match TRBD2. The CDR3 length is 15 residues. After removal of 4 bases from V and 4 bases from J, the junction contained 8 bases not matched to a gene. CDR1 and CDR2 from the germline V gene are MDHEN and SYDVKM. CDR3: CASSSLAGGGETQYF. CDR3 DNA: TGTGCCAGCAGTTCGTTGGCGGGAGGAGGAGAGACCCAGTACTTC. Together with reference TRBV28 and TRBJ2-5, the CDR3 gives the full variable domain: DVKVTQSSRYLVKRTGEKVFLECVQDMDHENMFWYRQDPGLGLRLIYFSYDVKMKEKGDIPEGYSVSREKKERFSLILESASTNQTSMYLCASSSLAGGGETQYFGPGTRLLVL.

The chain employs TRBV7-9 and TRBJ2-1, with TRBD2 matching 14 bases. V lost 4 bases to trimming and J lost 3 bases; unmatched junction nucleotides: 5. CDR3 length: 17 residues. The germline V gene has CDR1 SEHNR and CDR2 FQNEAQ (reference sequence). DNA for the CDR3: TGTGCCAGCAGCTCCCAGACTAGCGGGGGGGACTACAATGAGCAGTTCTTC. Encoded protein: CASSSQTSGGDYNEQFF.

This clone appeared a single time. This CDR3 is CASVWGGSYNEQFF. The CDR3 DNA follows: TGTGCCAGCGTTTGGGGGGGCTCCTACAATGAGCAGTTCTTC. The V call is TRBV7-2, the J call TRBJ2-1; 7 nucleotides agree with TRBD2. This CDR3 has 14 residues. The J segment lost 0 bases and the V segment lost 8 bases, leaving 4 bases of the junction unmatched. CDR1 SGHTA and CDR2 FQGNSA come from the germline V gene. Full variable domain (rest looked up from reference TRBV7-2 and TRBJ2-1): GAGVSQSPSNKVTEKGKDVELRCDPISGHTALYWYRQSLGQGLEFLIYFQGNSAPDKSGLPSDRFSAERTGGSVSTLTIQRTQQEDSAVYLCASVWGGSYNEQFFGPGTRLTVL.

The V and J genes are TRBV12-3 or TRBV12-4 and TRBJ1-1; no reliable D call. The CDR3 totals 11 residues. V was clipped by 6 bases and J by 7 bases, with 9 bases between them. The CDR3 nucleotides are TGTGCCAGCAGGTCCCTCCGTGAAGCTTTCTTT. Its translation: CASRSLREAFF.

The V gene is TRBV6-5, the J gene TRBJ2-5; 8 nucleotides line up with TRBD1. Germline CDR1 and CDR2: MNHEY and SVGAGI. CDR3 length: 15 amino acids. Trimming took 4 bases from V and 5 from J; bases not matched to a gene: 9. Written as DNA, the CDR3 is TGTGCCAGCAGTTCGGGACAGGTGGTTGGTGAGACCCAGTACTTC. Translated: CASSSGQVVGETQYF.